The entry below gives a single T cell receptor beta chain sequence along with its context. The antigen is undetermined. The sample belongs to a study of Graves' ophthalmopathy and Graves' hyperthyroidism. Whole-study results and caveats: Progression of ophthalmopathy was predicted by the model with 65% to 71% sensitivity and under 85% specificity.

Germline V CDR1 and CDR2: DFQATT, SNEGSKA (reference sequence). Trimming took off 1 base at V and 0 bases at J, with 13 bases between the two ends. CDR3 length: 16 amino acids. Orbital computed tomography, thyroid ultrasound, TRAb, serum thyroxine and clinical symptoms formed the basis of diagnosis. RNA transcripts were the template, and TCR beta CDR3 regions were amplified from them. Second-round multiplex PCR came after a first-round RT-PCR that employed HTBI primers. TCRdb recomputed calls from the multiplex PCR reads with MiXCR, one row per CDR3 protein. The profile shows over a million distinct CDR3 sequences, 35% to 45% of them singletons.

Sequenced material: peripheral blood or thyroid tissue (not recorded which). The clonotype originates from an adult man with Graves' hyperthyroidism. The chain links TRBV20-1 to TRBJ1-5; no clear D gene. The CDR3 sequence: CSARVPPGSSNQPQHF. The CDR3 nucleotides read TGCAGTGCTAGAGTCCCGCCGGGGAGTAGCAATCAGCCCCAGCATTTT.